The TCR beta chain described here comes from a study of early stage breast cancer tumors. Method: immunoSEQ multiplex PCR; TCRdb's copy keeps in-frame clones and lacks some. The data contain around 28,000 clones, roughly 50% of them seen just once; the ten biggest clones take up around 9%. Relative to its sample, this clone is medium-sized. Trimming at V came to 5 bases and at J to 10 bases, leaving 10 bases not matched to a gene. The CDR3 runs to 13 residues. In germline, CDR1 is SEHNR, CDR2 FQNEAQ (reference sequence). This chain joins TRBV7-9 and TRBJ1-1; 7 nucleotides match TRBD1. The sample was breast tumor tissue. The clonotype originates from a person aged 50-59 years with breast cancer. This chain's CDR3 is CASSEETGFSAFF. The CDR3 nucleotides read TGTGCCAGCAGCGAGGAGACAGGGTTCTCAGCTTTCTTT. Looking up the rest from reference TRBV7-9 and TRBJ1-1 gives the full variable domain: DTGVSQNPRHKITKRGQNVTFRCDPISEHNRLYWYRQTLGQGPEFLTYFQNEAQLEKSRLLSDRFSAERPKGSFSTLEIQRTEQGDSAMYLCASSEETGFSAFFGQGTRLTVV.